This T cell receptor beta chain was documented in a study of OX40 agonist ivuxolimab in advanced cancers. At baseline, cycle 4 day 1, and cycle 7 day 1, blood was sampled. Study-wide findings and caveats: Clonal expansion in partial responders at 0.1-3.0 mg/kg ranked among the lowest. The CD4+ and CD8+ T cells in the blood had expanded clonally by week 6 at 0.1 to 3.0 mg/kg.

A note on this clone: The target antigen is unknown.

Profiling relied on immunoSEQ multiplex PCR, and the TCRdb table lists in-frame clones only, not all of them. The sample contains 35,000 to 45,000 clones, over 65% of which appear only once. Germline CDR1 is SEHNR and CDR2 is FQNEAQ (reference sequence). The J segment lost 7 bases and the V segment lost 4 bases, leaving 12 bases of the junction unmatched. There are 17 residues in the CDR3. The rearrangement uses TRBV7-9 and TRBJ2-4, with 11 bases matching TRBD2. The starting material was CD4+ or CD8+ T cells sorted from blood, obtained in a trial of the OX40 agonist ivuxolimab. The origin of this receptor is an adult with an advanced solid tumor such as melanoma, head and neck, liver or kidney cancer. Here the CDR3 DNA reads TGTGCCAGCAGCTCGCTCACTAGCGGGAGATCGGGGAACATTCAGTACTTC. Protein: CASSSLTSGRSGNIQYF.